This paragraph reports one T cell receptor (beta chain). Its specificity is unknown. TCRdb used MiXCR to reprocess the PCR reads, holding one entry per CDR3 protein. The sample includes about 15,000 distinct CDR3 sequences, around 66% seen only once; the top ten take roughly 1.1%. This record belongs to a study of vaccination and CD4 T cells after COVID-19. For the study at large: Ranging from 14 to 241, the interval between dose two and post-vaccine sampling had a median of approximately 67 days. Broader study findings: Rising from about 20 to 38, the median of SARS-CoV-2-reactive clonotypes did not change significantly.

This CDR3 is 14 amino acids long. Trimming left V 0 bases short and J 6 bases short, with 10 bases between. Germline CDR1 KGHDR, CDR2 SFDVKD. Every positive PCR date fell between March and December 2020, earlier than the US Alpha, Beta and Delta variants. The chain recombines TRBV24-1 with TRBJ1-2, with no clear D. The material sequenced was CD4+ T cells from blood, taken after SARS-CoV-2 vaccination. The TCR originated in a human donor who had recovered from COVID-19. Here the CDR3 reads CATSDLLGLDGYTF. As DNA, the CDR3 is TGTGCCACCAGTGATTTGCTAGGTTTGGATGGCTACACCTTC.